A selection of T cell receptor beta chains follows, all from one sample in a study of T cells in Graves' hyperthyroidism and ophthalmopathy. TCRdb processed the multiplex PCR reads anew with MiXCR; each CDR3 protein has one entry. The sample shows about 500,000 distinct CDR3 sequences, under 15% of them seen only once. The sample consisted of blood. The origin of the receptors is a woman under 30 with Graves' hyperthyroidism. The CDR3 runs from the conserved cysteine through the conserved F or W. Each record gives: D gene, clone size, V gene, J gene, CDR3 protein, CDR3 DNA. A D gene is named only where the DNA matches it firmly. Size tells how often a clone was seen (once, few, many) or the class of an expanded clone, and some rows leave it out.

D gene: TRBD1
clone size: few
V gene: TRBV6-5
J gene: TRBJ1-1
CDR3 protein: CASSYQGAATEAFF
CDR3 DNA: TGTGCCAGCAGTTACCAGGGGGCGGCAACTGAAGCTTTCTTT

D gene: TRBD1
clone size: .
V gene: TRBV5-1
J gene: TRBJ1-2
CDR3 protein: CASSNRDSSYGYTF
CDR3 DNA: TGCGCCAGCAGCAACCGGGACAGTAGCTATGGCTACACCTTC

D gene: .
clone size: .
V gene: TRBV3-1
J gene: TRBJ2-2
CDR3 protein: CASSLLGPGELFF
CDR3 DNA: TGTGCCAGCAGCCTACTAGGGCCCGGGGAGCTGTTTTTT

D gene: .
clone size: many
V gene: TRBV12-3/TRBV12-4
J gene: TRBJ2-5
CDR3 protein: CASSLSGTQYF
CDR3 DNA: TGTGCCAGCAGTTTATCCGGGACCCAGTACTTC

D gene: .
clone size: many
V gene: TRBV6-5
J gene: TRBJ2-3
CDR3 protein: CASSYSDGDTQYF
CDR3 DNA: TGTGCCAGCAGTTACTCCGATGGTGATACGCAGTATTTT

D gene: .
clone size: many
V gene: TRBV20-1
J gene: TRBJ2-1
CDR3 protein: CSASSLSSYNEQFF
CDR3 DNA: TGCAGTGCTTCTAGCCTAAGCTCCTACAATGAGCAGTTCTTC

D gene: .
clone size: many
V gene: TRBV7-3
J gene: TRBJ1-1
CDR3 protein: CASSLGGTDTEAFF
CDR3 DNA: TGTGCCAGCAGCTTAGGGGGAACGGACACTGAAGCTTTCTTT

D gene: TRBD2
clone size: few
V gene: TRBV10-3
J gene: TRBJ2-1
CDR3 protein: CAISEWGGRGDEQFF
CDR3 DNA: TGTGCCATCAGTGAGTGGGGCGGGAGGGGTGATGAGCAGTTCTTC

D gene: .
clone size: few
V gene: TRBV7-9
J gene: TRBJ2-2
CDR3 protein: CASSLLLWGGLNTGELFF
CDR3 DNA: TGTGCCAGCAGCTTATTATTATGGGGGGGCCTGAACACCGGGGAGCTGTTTTTT

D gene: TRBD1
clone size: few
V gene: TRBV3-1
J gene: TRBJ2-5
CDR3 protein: CASSHGQGETQYF
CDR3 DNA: TGTGCCAGCAGCCACGGACAGGGGGAGACCCAGTACTTC

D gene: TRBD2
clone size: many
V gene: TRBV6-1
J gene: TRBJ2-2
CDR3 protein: CASMAGTSVANTGELFF
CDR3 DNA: TGTGCCAGCATGGCCGGGACTAGCGTCGCGAACACCGGGGAGCTGTTTTTT

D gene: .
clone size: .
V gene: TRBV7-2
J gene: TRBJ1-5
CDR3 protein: CASSLTGNSGRSNQPQHF
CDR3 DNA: TGTGCCAGCAGCTTAACCGGGAACAGTGGTCGTAGCAATCAGCCCCAGCATTTT

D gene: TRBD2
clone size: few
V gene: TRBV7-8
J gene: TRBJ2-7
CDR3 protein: CASSGGTSGRVYEQYF
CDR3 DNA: TGTGCCAGCAGCGGGGGGACTAGCGGGAGGGTATACGAGCAGTACTTC

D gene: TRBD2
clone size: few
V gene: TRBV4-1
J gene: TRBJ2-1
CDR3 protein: CASSQGGTSGRRNEQFF
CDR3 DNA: TGCGCCAGCAGCCAGGGCGGGACTAGCGGGAGACGTAATGAGCAGTTCTTC

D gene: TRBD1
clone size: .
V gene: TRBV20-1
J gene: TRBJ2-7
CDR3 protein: CSARPTGAVSYEQYF
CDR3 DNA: TGCAGTGCTAGACCTACAGGGGCGGTTTCCTACGAGCAGTACTTC

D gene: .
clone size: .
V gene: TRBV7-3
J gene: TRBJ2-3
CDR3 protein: CASRPAGATDTQYF
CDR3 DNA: TGTGCCAGCAGACCCGCAGGGGCGACAGATACGCAGTATTTT

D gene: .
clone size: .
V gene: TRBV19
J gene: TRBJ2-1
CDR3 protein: CASSMSHPLAEQFF
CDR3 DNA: TGTGCCAGTAGTATGTCCCACCCCCTAGCTGAGCAGTTCTTC

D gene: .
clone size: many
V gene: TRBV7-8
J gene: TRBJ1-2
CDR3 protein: CASSFFLGGNYGYTF
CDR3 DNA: TGTGCCAGCAGCTTTTTTCTAGGAGGCAACTATGGCTACACCTTC

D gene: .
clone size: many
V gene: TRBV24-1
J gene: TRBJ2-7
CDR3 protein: CATSDSGTRSYEQYF
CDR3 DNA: TGTGCCACCAGTGATTCCGGGACCCGGTCCTACGAGCAGTACTTC

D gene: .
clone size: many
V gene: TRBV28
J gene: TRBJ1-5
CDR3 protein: CASSFQIEQPQHF
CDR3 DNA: TGTGCCAGCAGTTTCCAGATTGAACAGCCCCAGCATTTT

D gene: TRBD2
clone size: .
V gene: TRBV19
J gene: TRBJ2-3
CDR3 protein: CASTPSGFSTDTQYF
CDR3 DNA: TGTGCCAGTACCCCTAGCGGGTTTAGCACAGATACGCAGTATTTT

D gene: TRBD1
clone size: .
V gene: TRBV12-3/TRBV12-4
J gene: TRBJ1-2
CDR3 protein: CASRPGTGGYYGYTF
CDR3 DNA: TGTGCCAGCAGACCCGGGACAGGGGGCTACTATGGCTACACCTTC

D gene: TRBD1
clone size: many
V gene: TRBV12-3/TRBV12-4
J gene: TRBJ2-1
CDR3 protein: CASKDRSSYNEQFF
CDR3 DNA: TGTGCCAGCAAGGACAGGAGCTCCTACAATGAGCAGTTCTTC

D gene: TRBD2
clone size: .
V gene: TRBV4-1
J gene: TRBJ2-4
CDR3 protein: CASSQDRTSDIQYF
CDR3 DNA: TGCGCCAGCAGCCAAGATAGGACTAGCGACATTCAGTACTTC

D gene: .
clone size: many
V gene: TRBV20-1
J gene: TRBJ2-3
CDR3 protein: CSARDVAPTTDTQYF
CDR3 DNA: TGCAGTGCTAGAGATGTGGCTCCGACGACAGATACGCAGTATTTT

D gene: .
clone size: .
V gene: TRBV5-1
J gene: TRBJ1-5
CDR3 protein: CASSLESGNQPQHF
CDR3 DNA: TGCGCCAGCAGCCTTGAAAGCGGCAATCAGCCCCAGCATTTT

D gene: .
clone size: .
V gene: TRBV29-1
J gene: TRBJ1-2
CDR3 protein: CSVDSGPHGYTF
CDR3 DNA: TGCAGCGTTGATTCCGGGCCCCACGGCTACACCTTC

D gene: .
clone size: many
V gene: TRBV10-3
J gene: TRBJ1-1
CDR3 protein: CAIRRKGQNTEAFF
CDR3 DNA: TGTGCCATCAGGAGGAAAGGTCAGAACACTGAAGCTTTCTTT

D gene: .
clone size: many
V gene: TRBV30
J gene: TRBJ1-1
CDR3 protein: CAWRAASFGAEAFF
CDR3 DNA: TGTGCCTGGAGGGCCGCGTCTTTCGGGGCTGAAGCTTTCTTT

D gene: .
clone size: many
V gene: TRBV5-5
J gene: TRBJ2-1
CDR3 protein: CASVLSARTFNEQFF
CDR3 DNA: TGTGCCAGCGTCCTCTCAGCTCGAACATTCAATGAGCAGTTCTTC

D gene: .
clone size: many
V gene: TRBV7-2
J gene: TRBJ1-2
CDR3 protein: CASSLGGQAVYGYTF
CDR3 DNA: TGTGCCAGCAGCTTAGGGGGGCAGGCGGTCTATGGCTACACCTTC

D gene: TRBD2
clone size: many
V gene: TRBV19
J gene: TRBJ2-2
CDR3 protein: CASSIEGLAGKLFF
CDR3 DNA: TGTGCCAGTAGCATAGAGGGACTAGCCGGGAAGCTGTTTTTT

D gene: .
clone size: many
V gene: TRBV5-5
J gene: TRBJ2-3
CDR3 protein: CASSRSTSTDTQYF
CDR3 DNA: TGTGCCAGCAGCCGTTCTACTAGCACAGATACGCAGTATTTT

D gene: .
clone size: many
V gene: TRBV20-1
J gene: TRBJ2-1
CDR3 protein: CSAQGAVFYNEQFF
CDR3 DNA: TGCAGTGCCCAGGGTGCAGTCTTTTACAATGAGCAGTTCTTC

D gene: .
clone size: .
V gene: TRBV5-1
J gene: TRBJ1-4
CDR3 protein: CASSLEGQGEKLFF
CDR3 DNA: TGCGCCAGCAGCTTGGAGGGGCAGGGAGAAAAACTGTTTTTT

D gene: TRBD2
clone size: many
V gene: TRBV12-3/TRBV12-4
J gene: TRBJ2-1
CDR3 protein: CASSISGSGNEQFF
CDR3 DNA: TGTGCCAGCAGTATTAGCGGGAGCGGTAATGAGCAGTTCTTC

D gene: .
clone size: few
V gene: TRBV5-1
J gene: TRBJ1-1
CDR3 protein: CATAQAGETEAFF
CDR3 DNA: TGCGCCACTGCACAGGCGGGGGAGACTGAAGCTTTCTTT

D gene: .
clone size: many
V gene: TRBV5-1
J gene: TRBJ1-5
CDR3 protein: CASSASGVSNQPQHF
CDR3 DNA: TGCGCCAGCAGCGCATCAGGGGTAAGCAATCAGCCCCAGCATTTT

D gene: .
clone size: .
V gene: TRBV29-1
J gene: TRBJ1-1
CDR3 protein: CSVAQGLNTEAFF
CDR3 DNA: TGCAGCGTTGCACAGGGCCTGAACACTGAAGCTTTCTTT

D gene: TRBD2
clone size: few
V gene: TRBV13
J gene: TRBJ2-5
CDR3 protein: CASRAGTRGVQETQYF
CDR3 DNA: TGTGCCAGCAGGGCCGGGACTAGGGGGGTCCAAGAGACCCAGTACTTC

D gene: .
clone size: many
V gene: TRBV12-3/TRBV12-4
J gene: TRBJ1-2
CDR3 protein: CASRVDSHGYTF
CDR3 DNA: TGTGCCAGCAGGGTGGACAGCCATGGCTACACCTTC

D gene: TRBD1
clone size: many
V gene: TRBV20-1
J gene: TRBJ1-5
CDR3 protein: CSAPGEGAGEPQHF
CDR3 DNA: TGCAGTGCCCCAGGGGAGGGGGCGGGAGAGCCCCAGCATTTT

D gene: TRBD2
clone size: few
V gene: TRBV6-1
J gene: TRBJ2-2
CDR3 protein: CASRPSSGTGELFF
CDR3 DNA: TGTGCCAGCAGACCTTCTAGCGGGACCGGGGAGCTGTTTTTT

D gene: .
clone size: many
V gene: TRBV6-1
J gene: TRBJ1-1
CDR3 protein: CASSDPPGDTEAFF
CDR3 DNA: TGTGCCAGCAGTGACCCCCCCGGGGATACTGAAGCTTTCTTT

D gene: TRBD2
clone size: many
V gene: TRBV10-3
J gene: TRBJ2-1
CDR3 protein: CAIKGTSANNEQFF
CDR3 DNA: TGTGCCATCAAGGGGACTAGCGCGAACAATGAGCAGTTCTTC

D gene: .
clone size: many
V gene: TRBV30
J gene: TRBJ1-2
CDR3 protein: CAWSVSLGVDGYTF
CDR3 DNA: TGTGCCTGGAGTGTATCTTTGGGGGTAGATGGCTACACCTTC

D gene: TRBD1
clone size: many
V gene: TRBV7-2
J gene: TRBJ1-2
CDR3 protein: CASSARTGDLGGYTF
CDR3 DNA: TGTGCCAGCAGCGCCCGGACAGGGGATTTGGGGGGCTACACCTTC

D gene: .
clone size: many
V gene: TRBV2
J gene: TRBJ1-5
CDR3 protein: CASKSEGPLSPNQPQHF
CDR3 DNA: TGTGCCAGCAAGTCCGAGGGACCCTTGAGCCCTAATCAGCCCCAGCATTTT

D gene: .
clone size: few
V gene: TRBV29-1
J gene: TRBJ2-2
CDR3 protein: CSVELGSRKSGELFF
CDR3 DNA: TGCAGCGTAGAATTAGGCTCGAGGAAATCCGGGGAGCTGTTTTTT

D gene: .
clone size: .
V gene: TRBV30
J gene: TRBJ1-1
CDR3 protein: CAPRGSQANTEAFF
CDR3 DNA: TGTGCCCCGCGAGGGAGCCAAGCGAACACTGAAGCTTTCTTT